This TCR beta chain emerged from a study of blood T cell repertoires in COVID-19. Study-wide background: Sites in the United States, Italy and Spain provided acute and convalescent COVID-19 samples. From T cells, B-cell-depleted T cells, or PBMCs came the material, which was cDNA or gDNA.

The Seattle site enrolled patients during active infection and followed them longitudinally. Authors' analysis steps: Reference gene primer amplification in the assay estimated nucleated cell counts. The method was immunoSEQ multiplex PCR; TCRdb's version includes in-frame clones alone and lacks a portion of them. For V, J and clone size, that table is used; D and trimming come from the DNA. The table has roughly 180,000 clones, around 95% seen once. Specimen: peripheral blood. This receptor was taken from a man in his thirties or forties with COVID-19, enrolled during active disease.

DNA for the CDR3: TGTGCCAGCAGCGTAGGGCCGGGTGCCACAGATACGCAGTATTTT. This translates into CASSVGPGATDTQYF. V gene TRBV9 combines with J gene TRBJ2-3; D gene uncertain. Trimming removed 0 bases from V and 2 bases from J, with 10 bases in between. The CDR3 loop spans 15 amino acids. Germline CDR1 and CDR2: SGDLS and YYNGEE.